Listed here is a single T cell receptor (beta chain). Its cognate antigen is unknown. TCRdb reprocessed the reads via MiXCR and lists one record per CDR3 protein. This sample has roughly 570,000 distinct CDR3 sequences, with just under 40% found just once. The sample belongs to a study of T cell repertoires in cytomegalovirus infection. Across the study: Well-studied HLA-B-restricted epitopes and recently identified HLA-C-restricted epitopes of CMV were both used in the study. The public TCR beta signatures pointed to both CMV infection and matching HLA type. General study findings and limits: Clonotype analysis showed dominance of the ex vivo response by HLA-C-restricted CMV-specific TCR beta clonotypes.

Per germline, CDR1 KGHSH and CDR2 LQKENI. Trimming cost V 3 bases and J 1 base; bases outside gene matches: 8. The CDR3 covers 16 residues. Sequenced material: cultured PBMCs, taken from culture after CMV antigen stimulation. The V gene is TRBV18, the J gene TRBJ1-1; TRBD1 aligns across 7 bases. The origin of this receptor is a human donor in good health (CMV status not recorded). Some clones in this sample may be carry-over from other donors' samples. CDR3: CASSPRQGLENTEAFF. The CDR3 DNA reads TGTGCCAGCTCACCCAGACAGGGACTGGAGAACACTGAAGCTTTCTTT.